The sequence of this TCR beta chain was determined in a study of vaccination and CD4 T cells after COVID-19. Treatment defined: approximately nine-day PBMC culture with coronavirus spike peptide pools or control peptides (ViraFEST assay). Sequencing of cultured CD4+ T cell DNA used the Oncomine TCR Beta short-read assay. Cultured CD4+ T cells were the source of extracted genomic DNA. Using its own MiXCR run on the PCR reads, TCRdb lists one record per CDR3 protein. The profile shows more than 10,000 distinct CDR3 sequences, less than 70% of them singletons. The V gene's germline CDR1 is MGHRA and CDR2 YSYEKL. The CDR3 consists of 13 residues. With 6 bases clipped from V and 4 bases from J, the junction kept 1 base outside the gene matches. With respect to this clonotype: The antigen remains undetermined.

This receptor was identified in a human donor who had recovered from COVID-19. Sequenced input: CD4+ T cells from blood, cultured in vitro. This chain connects TRBV4-1 to TRBJ1-2; TRBD1 matches at 11 bases. The CDR3 protein is CASRGTGGYGYTF. The CDR3 DNA follows: TGCGCCAGCAGGGGGACAGGGGGCTATGGCTACACCTTC.